This TCR beta chain was profiled in a study of cytomegalovirus exposure and HLA in healthy donors. Background on the study: About 200 million T cells yielded 117 million unique TCR beta sequences in earlier analysis.

PCR used 60 Vbeta primers and 13 Jbeta primers. The repertoire was sequenced with immunoSEQ multiplex PCR; TCRdb's copy has only in-frame clones and lacks some. Of some 180,000 clones listed, roughly 87% are singletons. Study-level results: Researchers reported from a later analysis that most CMV-associated TCR beta chains appeared HLA-restricted. Reports indicated that the classifier achieved high specificity and sensitivity in diagnosing cytomegalovirus status. The study reported that TCR beta sequences accurately predicted HLA-A and HLA-B alleles in most subjects.

V was shortened by 0 bases and J by 8 bases, with 19 bases between the two germline ends. The CDR3 length is 16 residues. Germline V gene data show CDR1 as MNHNS and CDR2 as SASEGT. This clone has a handful of counts. Its antigen is currently unknown. The sequence came from a man aged 35 to 55 in good health and CMV-seronegative. Sequencing used PBMCs. The V and J genes are TRBV6-1 and TRBJ1-2, with D uncertain. The CDR3 DNA sequence: TGTGCCAGCAGTGAAGCGGCGGTCGGGCGTGCGGGGGGCTACACCTTC. It is translated as CASSEAAVGRAGGYTF.